This TCR beta chain derives from a study of cytomegalovirus exposure and HLA in healthy donors. This CDR3 has 16 residues. Germline CDR1 and CDR2: SEHNR and FQNEAQ (reference sequence). PCR employed 60 Vbeta and 13 Jbeta primers. Repertoires were generated with immunoSEQ multiplex PCR, while TCRdb's copy carries only in-frame clones and drops some. Its table records 150,000 to 200,000 clones. This sequence joins TRBV7-9 and TRBJ2-5, with D possibly being TRBD2 (6 bases). The J call may be faulty, since TRBJ2-7 better matches the DNA end. Sequenced sample: PBMCs. The source of this sequence is a man aged 30-40 years in good health and CMV-seronegative. CDR3 DNA: TGTGCCAGCAGCCCGCCGGGCGGGGATACCTCCTACGAGCAGTACTTC. Translated, it gives CASSPPGGDTSYEQYF.